This T cell receptor (beta chain) derives from a study of post-analysis software for immune sequencing data. Overall study context: Relapsing-remitting, secondary progressive and progressive-relapsing multiple sclerosis courses were included.

Study-wide findings and caveats: Higher frequency in patients than in controls was seen for roughly 5 TRBV segments, with TRBV5-6, TRBV5-1 and TRBV20-1 among them. Patients with multiple sclerosis recorded significantly lower normalized Chao1 diversity than controls, the study found.

Tagging with unique molecular identifiers was a feature of the TCR beta cDNA libraries. There were roughly 0.9 to 10 million T cells, and about 500,000 cDNA molecules came from them. A single record per CDR3 protein comes from TCRdb applying MiXCR to the PCR reads. The sample contains roughly 620,000 distinct CDR3 sequences, 44% of which appear only once. The sample holds a few counts of this clonotype. The antigen is unknown. Germline assignment: CDR1 MNHEY and CDR2 SVGEGT. CDR3 length: 12 amino acids. The source is a girl aged 5 to 17 with multiple sclerosis. The sample consisted of blood. The rearrangement joins TRBV6-2 or TRBV6-3 to TRBJ2-7; D gene unclear. The J call may not be correct, given that the DNA end is closer to TRBJ2-5. CDR3 coding DNA: TGTGCCAGCAGTTACATTTCGGAGACCCAGTACTTC. Its protein is CASSYISETQYF.